A single sample gave rise to the 3 T cell receptor beta chains below, sequenced in a study of CD8 T cells in ankylosing spondylitis. TCRdb re-derived calls from the 5' RACE reads in MiXCR, one entry per CDR3 protein. The sample records 85,000 to 90,000 distinct CDR3 sequences, about 27% being singletons. The source material was blood, either unsorted or a sorted T cell fraction (not recorded which). All receptors derive from a male donor with ankylosing spondylitis or in good health (not recorded which).

This clonotype was detected only a few times. V gene TRBV12-3 or TRBV12-4 combines with J gene TRBJ1-5; maybe TRBD1 (5 bases). The CDR3 sequence is 14 residues long. V was cut by 3 bases and J by 1 base, with 7 bases left in between. The CDR3 sequence is CASSFGGSNQPQHF. CDR3 DNA: TGTGCCAGCAGTTTCGGGGGGAGCAATCAGCCCCAGCATTTT.

This chain uses TRBV10-3 with TRBJ1-5, with D tentatively TRBD1 (5 bases). CDR3 length: 13 amino acids. The V gene's germline CDR1 is ENHRY and CDR2 SYGVKD. Deletions cut 5 bases from V and 4 bases from J, with 9 bases between. CDR3: CAISSGGNQPQHF. DNA for the CDR3: TGTGCCATCAGTTCCGGGGGTAATCAGCCCCAGCATTTT.

The chain uses TRBV5-5 and TRBJ1-1; D is ambiguous. V was clipped by 10 bases and J by 1 base, with 14 bases between them. The CDR3 contains 13 residues. Per germline, CDR1 SGHKS and CDR2 YYEKEE (reference sequence). CDR3 DNA: TGTGCCGGGTCTCTTCGCGAGAACACTGAAGCTTTCTTT. This encodes CAGSLRENTEAFF.